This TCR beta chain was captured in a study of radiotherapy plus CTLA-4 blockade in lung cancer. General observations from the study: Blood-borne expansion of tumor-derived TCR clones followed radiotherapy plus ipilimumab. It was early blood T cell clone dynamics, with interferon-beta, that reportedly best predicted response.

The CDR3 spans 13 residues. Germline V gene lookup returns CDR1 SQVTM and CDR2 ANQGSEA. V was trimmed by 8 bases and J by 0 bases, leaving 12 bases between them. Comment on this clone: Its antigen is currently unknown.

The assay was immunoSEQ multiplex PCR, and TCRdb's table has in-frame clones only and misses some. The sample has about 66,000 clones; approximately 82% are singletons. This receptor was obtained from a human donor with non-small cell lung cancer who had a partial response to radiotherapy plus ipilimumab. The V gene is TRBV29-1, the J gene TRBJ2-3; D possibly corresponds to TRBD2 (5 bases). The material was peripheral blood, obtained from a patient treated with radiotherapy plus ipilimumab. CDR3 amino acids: CSTRSGSTDTQYF. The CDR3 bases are TGCAGCACCCGGAGCGGCAGCACAGATACGCAGTATTTT.